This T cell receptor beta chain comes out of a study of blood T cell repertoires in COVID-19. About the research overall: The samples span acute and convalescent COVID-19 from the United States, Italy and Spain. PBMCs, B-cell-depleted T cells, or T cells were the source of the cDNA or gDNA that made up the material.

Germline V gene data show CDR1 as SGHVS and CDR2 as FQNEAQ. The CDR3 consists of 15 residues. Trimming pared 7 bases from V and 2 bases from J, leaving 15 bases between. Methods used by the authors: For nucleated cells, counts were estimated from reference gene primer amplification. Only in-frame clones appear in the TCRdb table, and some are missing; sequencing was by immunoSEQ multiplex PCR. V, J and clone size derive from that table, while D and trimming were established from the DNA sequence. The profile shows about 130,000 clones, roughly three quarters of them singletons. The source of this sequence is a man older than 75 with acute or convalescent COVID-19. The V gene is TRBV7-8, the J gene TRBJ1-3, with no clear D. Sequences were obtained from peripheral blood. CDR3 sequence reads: CASTASGFTGNTIYF. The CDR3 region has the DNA TGTGCCAGCACCGCTTCGGGTTTTACTGGAAACACCATATATTTT.